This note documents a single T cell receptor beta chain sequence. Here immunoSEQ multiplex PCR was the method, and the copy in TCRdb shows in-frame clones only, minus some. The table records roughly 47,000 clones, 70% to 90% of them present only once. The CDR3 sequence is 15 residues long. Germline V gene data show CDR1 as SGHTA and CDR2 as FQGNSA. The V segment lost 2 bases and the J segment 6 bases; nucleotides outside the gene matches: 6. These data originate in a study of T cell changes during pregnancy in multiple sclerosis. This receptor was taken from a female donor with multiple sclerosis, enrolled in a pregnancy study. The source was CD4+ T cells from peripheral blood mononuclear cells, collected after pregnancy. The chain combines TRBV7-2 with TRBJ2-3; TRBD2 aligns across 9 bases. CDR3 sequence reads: CASSLSSGSLDTQYF. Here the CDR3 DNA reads TGTGCCAGCAGCTTAAGTAGCGGGAGTTTGGATACGCAGTATTTT.